The 13 T cell receptor beta chains reported below all come from one sample, sequenced in a study of radiation and T cells in renal cell carcinoma. Time point of the sample: blood 4 weeks post-SBRT, at nephrectomy. Treatment given: 15 Gy SBRT to primary tumor, nephrectomy 4 weeks later. Produced via immunoSEQ multiplex PCR; TCRdb's table is partial and in-frame only. The sample contains about 170,000 clones, 88% of which appear only once. The sample in question was blood, obtained from a patient whose treatment included radiotherapy and nephrectomy. These receptor sequences come from a woman between 50 and 59 years old with renal cell carcinoma.

This clone was recorded a few times. The genes are TRBV10-3 and TRBJ1-1; no firm D call. The V end lost 3 bases, the J end lost 2 bases, and 4 bases lay between the germline ends. There are 12 residues in the CDR3. Germline loops: CDR1 ENHRY, CDR2 SYGVKD. The DNA of the CDR3 is TGTGCCATCAGTGAAGTTAACACTGAAGCTTTCTTT. Translating gives CAISEVNTEAFF.

This rearrangement joins TRBV21-1 to TRBJ1-2. TRBV21-1 is recorded as a pseudogene. This CDR3 comprises 14 residues. The CDR3 DNA is TGTGCCAGCAGCAAAACCTCGGGGGGGAATGGCTACACCTTC. Protein: CASSKTSGGNGYTF.

The chain has TRBV19 and TRBJ1-1; D possibly corresponds to TRBD1 (5 bases). The CDR3 is 13 amino acids. The germline gives CDR1 LNHDA, CDR2 SQIVND (reference sequence). Trimming removed 6 bases at V and 1 base at J, with 9 bases between. The CDR3 bases are TGTGCCAGTAGAAGAGGGACGAACACTGAAGCTTTCTTT. It is translated as CASRRGTNTEAFF.

The rearrangement links TRBV6-1 to TRBJ2-3; TRBD2 matches 11 bases. Germline V CDR1 and CDR2: MNHNS, SASEGT. Unmatched junction bases numbered 4, after V lost 4 bases and J lost 1 base. This CDR3 comprises 16 residues. The CDR3 sequence is CASSALLAGGTDTQYF. The DNA of the CDR3 is TGTGCCAGCAGTGCCTTACTAGCGGGGGGCACAGATACGCAGTATTTT.

The V and J genes are TRBV9 and TRBJ2-3; possibly TRBD1 or TRBD2 for D (5 bases each). The germline V and J ends were trimmed by 5 bases and 5 bases, with 9 bases remaining between them. This CDR3 contains 12 residues. CDR1 SGDLS and CDR2 YYNGEE come from the germline V gene. CDR3 sequence (DNA): TGTGCCAGCAGAGGTGGGGGAGATACGCAGTATTTT. It codes for CASRGGGDTQYF.

The chain recombines TRBV19 with TRBJ2-2; perhaps TRBD1 as D (5 bases). Germline V gives CDR1 LNHDA, CDR2 SQIVND (reference sequence). V dropped 3 bases and J dropped 9 bases, with 11 bases sitting between them. The CDR3 contains 13 residues. CDR3 in DNA: TGTGCCAGTAGTATCGGCAGGGATCGGGAGCTGTTTTTT. Protein product: CASSIGRDRELFF.

CDR3: CASSQGSNQPQHF. The CDR3 nucleotides are TGCGCCAGCAGTCAGGGGAGCAATCAGCCCCAGCATTTT. The V call is TRBV5-1, the J call TRBJ1-5, with a possible D match to TRBD1 (6 bases). V was clipped by 5 bases and J by 1 base, with 7 bases between them. CDR3 size: 13 residues. Looked up from germline, CDR1 is SGHRS and CDR2 is YFSETQ.

The chain combines TRBV7-6 with TRBJ2-3; 7 positions agree with TRBD2. The germline V gene encodes CDR1 SGHVS and CDR2 FNYEAQ. V was clipped by 0 bases and J by 3 bases; unmatched bases: 6. The CDR3 is 16 residues long. This CDR3 is CASSLAAGVGTDTQYF. In DNA, the CDR3 is TGTGCCAGCAGCTTAGCCGCGGGAGTGGGTACAGATACGCAGTATTTT.

V and J are TRBV18 and TRBJ1-2; TRBD1 aligns across 8 bases. CDR1 is KGHSH and CDR2 is LQKENI in the germline V gene. The CDR3 has 15 residues. Unmatched junction bases numbered 5, after V lost 0 bases and J lost 5 bases. The CDR3 sequence is CASSPPVTGGYGYTF. CDR3 bases: TGTGCCAGCTCACCACCCGTAACAGGGGGATATGGCTACACCTTC. Drawing the rest from reference TRBV18 and TRBJ1-2, the complete variable domain is NAGVMQNPRHLVRRRGQEARLRCSPMKGHSHVYWYRQLPEEGLKFMVYLQKENIIDESGMPKERFSAEFPKEGPSILRIQQVVRGDSAAYFCASSPPVTGGYGYTFGSGTRLTVV.

This clone has just one count. The chain links TRBV6-1 to TRBJ1-5, with D unresolved. Germline V CDR1 and CDR2: MNHNS, SASEGT. The CDR3 is 15 amino acids. The ends were cut back, 6 bases at V and 5 bases at J, with 17 bases in the middle. CDR3 region: CASSVREAMHQPQHF. In DNA form, the CDR3 reads TGTGCCAGCAGCGTAAGGGAGGCGATGCATCAGCCCCAGCATTTT.

V and J are TRBV4-3 and TRBJ2-1; D possibly corresponds to TRBD2 (5 bases). This CDR3 is built from 18 residues. Germline CDR1 is LGHNA and CDR2 is YSLEER. The V gene lost 3 bases and the J gene lost 0 bases, with 18 bases spanning the gap. The CDR3 nucleotides read TGCGCCAGCAGCCAGGACTGGCTGGAATCCAGCTCCTACAATGAGCAGTTCTTC. Protein product: CASSQDWLESSSYNEQFF.

The chain has TRBV6-1 and TRBJ2-3; D is undetermined. Trimming stripped 7 bases from V and 5 bases from J, with 13 bases between. This CDR3 spans 13 amino acids. Per the germline V gene, CDR1 is MNHNS and CDR2 is SASEGT. CDR3 sequence: CASISRLEDTQYF. The CDR3 bases are TGTGCCAGCATCTCACGGCTAGAAGATACGCAGTATTTT.

V usage is TRBV19 and J usage is TRBJ2-7; 7 nucleotides match TRBD2. The germline V gene has CDR1 LNHDA and CDR2 SQIVND (reference sequence). V shed 0 bases and J 2 bases; nucleotides not matched to a gene: 7. The CDR3 extends over 16 amino acids. The CDR3 DNA follows: TGTGCCAGTAGTATAGAAACAGGCGGGAGAACCTACGAGCAGTACTTC. The encoded protein is CASSIETGGRTYEQYF.